This note documents a single T cell receptor beta chain sequence. What this receptor recognizes is not known. No qualities accompany the bases; no much larger clone lies one base away. TCRbeta CDR3 regions were profiled by bias-controlled multiplex PCR amplification of genomic DNA with the immunoSEQ Assay. Concerning the study's data processing: To quantify the absolute abundance of each unique TCRbeta CDR3 region, the sequences were collapsed and filtered. Two models were used to test differential abundance: a binomial model (Fisher-equivalent) and a beta-binomial model that adds time-dependent variance fitted from healthy donors. Clones with fewer than 5 combined templates were excluded, and clones with Benjamini-Hochberg FDR below 0.01 were called differentially abundant. The form v = (b*log(k)+a)^2 was used to model beta-binomial variance as a function of total template count across the two samples. TCRdb stores this immuneACCESS table with in-frame sequences only. Part of the clones is absent; in the studies checked, under half of the shortfall reflects unresolved V genes, and no reason is known for the rest. V and J calls and clone size follow that table, whereas D and trimming were derived from the DNA. In this sample the table shows more than 75,000 clones, 85% to 90% of which occur a single time. The top ten clones comprise roughly 3.8% of the sample.

These data belong to a study of identifying expanded T cells in peripheral blood (dated by TCRdb to the late 2010s). In the study overall: Technical replicates were generated by sequencing separate aliquots of the same genomic DNA pool, and four replicates were compared pairwise. Here is what the overall study found, with its caveats: Between technical replicates the binomial model flagged 0.9 to 1.5 differentially abundant clones, whereas over roughly 2 weeks the binomial model flagged about 15 and over about four weeks roughly 20. Across all healthy donors, variance in clone template counts between approximately two-week samples was found to increase significantly with total template count. Both the number of clones called differentially abundant and the false-positive rate were significantly reduced by the beta-binomial model across all healthy-donor time intervals. The authors expected that over much longer intervals, such as months to years, biological variance in healthy repertoires might increase even further.

The germline V end is reduced by 3 bases and the J end by 0 bases; junction bases left unmatched: 3. From the germline V gene, CDR1 is KGHSH and CDR2 is LQKENI. Measured from the cysteine to the phenylalanine, the CDR3 is 17 residues long. The DNA shown is the 51-base CDR3, in frame from base 1. No immune events such as infections were documented for the healthy donors during the collection period. To calibrate time-dependent variance in a beta-binomial model of T-cell clone differential abundance, blood repertoires from healthy donors were used as a training cohort. The training cohort included approximately 10 healthy donors, of whom 3 were female and 7 were male. The donors were between roughly 25 and 64 years old, with an average age of roughly 40 years. Whole blood from each healthy donor was obtained from a commercial supplier and was collected at three time points around 13 days apart. For immunosequencing, genomic DNA was extracted from whole blood that had not been sorted.

The sample consisted of blood. This clonotype originated in a person aged 18 to 70 in good health. This chain is built from TRBV18 and TRBJ2-2, with 11 central nucleotides matching TRBD2. The DNA sequence is as follows: TGTGCCAGCTCACCCCTGACTAGCGGGACGAACACCGGGGAGCTGTTTTTT. This gives the protein CASSPLTSGTNTGELFF.